What follows is one T cell receptor beta chain and its context. This entry is derived from a study of T cells after posttransplantation cyclophosphamide. Cyclophosphamide on days +3 and +4 followed busulfan-fludarabine conditioning and a marrow graft. Repertoires were generated with immunoSEQ multiplex PCR, while TCRdb's copy carries only in-frame clones and drops some. The table has tens of thousands of clones, about 90% seen once. This material consisted of PBMCs, taken about 62 days after allogeneic stem cell transplant with posttransplant cyclophosphamide. The origin of this receptor is a male patient aged 55-69 years who received an allogeneic stem cell transplant from a related donor and was CMV-positive. Part of the T cell pool may stem from the graft donor.

The CDR3 DNA sequence: TGTGCCAGCGGACAGGGGGCATACTATGGCTACACCTTC. Protein sequence: CASGQGAYYGYTF. The chain links TRBV27 to TRBJ1-2, with 11 bases lining up with TRBD1. The CDR3 consists of 13 residues. Trimming cost V 8 bases and J 3 bases; bases outside gene matches: 2. Germline V lookup: CDR1 MNHEY, CDR2 SMNVEV (reference sequence).